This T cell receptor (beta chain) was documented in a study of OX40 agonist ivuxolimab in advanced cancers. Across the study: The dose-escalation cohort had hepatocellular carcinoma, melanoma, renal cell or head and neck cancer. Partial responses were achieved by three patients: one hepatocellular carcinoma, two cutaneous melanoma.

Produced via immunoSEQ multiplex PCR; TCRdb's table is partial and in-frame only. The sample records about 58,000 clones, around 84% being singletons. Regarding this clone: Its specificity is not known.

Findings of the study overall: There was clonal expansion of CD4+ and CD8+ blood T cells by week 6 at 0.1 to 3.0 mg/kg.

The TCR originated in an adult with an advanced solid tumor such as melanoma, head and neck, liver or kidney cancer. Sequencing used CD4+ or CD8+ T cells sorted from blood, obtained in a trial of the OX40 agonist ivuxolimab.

The CDR3 bases are TGTGCCAGCAGTGGGGAAGCCTACGAGCAGTACTTC. It yields the protein CASSGEAYEQYF. The V gene is TRBV6-1, the J gene TRBJ2-7; D unresolved. Germline values: CDR1 MNHNS, CDR2 SASEGT. The V end was cut by 4 bases, the J end by 2 bases, with 6 bases between. The CDR3 has 12 residues.